The 31 T cell receptor beta chains listed next were all sequenced from one sample in a study of T cells after posttransplantation cyclophosphamide. Clones were sequenced by immunoSEQ multiplex PCR, and TCRdb holds only the in-frame ones, with some missing. The table lists about 34,000 clones, with no singletons. Sequenced input: PBMCs. Source of these receptors: a woman aged 45-65 years in good health and a related stem cell transplant donor.

This clone was detected ten times or more. The J gene is TRBJ2-7, the V gene TRBV27, with 7 bases that match TRBD1. Germline CDR1 is MNHEY and CDR2 is SMNVEV (reference sequence). The V segment lost 6 bases and the J segment 2 bases; nucleotides outside the gene matches: 7. The CDR3 consists of 14 residues. CDR3 DNA: TGTGCCAGCAGATCCGGGCAGGGGGCCTACGAGCAGTACTTC. Residues: CASRSGQGAYEQYF.

At least ten counts were recorded for this clone. The chain combines TRBV6-5 with TRBJ2-7; maybe TRBD1 (6 bases). The germline gives CDR1 MNHEY, CDR2 SVGAGI. V lost 6 bases and J 5 bases, leaving 14 bases between the germline ends. This CDR3 comprises 13 residues. The DNA for the CDR3 is TGTGCCAGCAGCCCACCCGGACAGAACGAGCAGTACTTC. It encodes CASSPPGQNEQYF.

This clone came up many times. CDR3 protein: CASSVTSGSNEQFF. The CDR3 DNA is TGTGCCAGCAGTGTGACTAGCGGTTCCAATGAGCAGTTCTTC. J is TRBJ2-1 and V is TRBV6-4; 9 bases align to TRBD2. Germline V gene lookup returns CDR1 MRHNA and CDR2 SNTAGT. The CDR3 runs 14 residues. The V segment lost 4 bases and the J segment 6 bases; nucleotides outside the gene matches: 4.

This clone was seen only a few times. The CDR3 nucleotides are TGTGCCAGCAGTCTCCGGGACAGGGGAACTGAAGCTTTCTTT. This encodes CASSLRDRGTEAFF. This chain joins TRBV27 and TRBJ1-1; 10 nucleotides line up with TRBD1. J lost 5 bases, V lost 5 bases, and 5 bases had no gene match. The CDR3 loop spans 14 amino acids. Germline V gene sequence: CDR1 MNHEY, CDR2 SMNVEV (reference sequence).

CDR3 in DNA: TGTGCCAGCAGCGGGACAGGGGGGACCGGGGAGCTGTTTTTT. This gives the protein CASSGTGGTGELFF. The rearrangement joins TRBV7-3 to TRBJ2-2, with TRBD1 identical over 11 bases. The germline gives CDR1 SGHTA, CDR2 FQGTGA. After removal of 5 bases from V and 5 bases from J, the junction contained 1 base not matched to a gene. The length of the CDR3 is 14 residues.

In its sample, this clone was seen many times. The chain is built from TRBV2 and TRBJ1-2, with D unresolved. The CDR3 extends over 13 amino acids. Germline CDR1 and CDR2: SNHLY and FYNNEI. V was trimmed by 6 bases and J by 0 bases, leaving 8 bases between them. The CDR3 bases are TGTGCCAGCAGCCCACAAGCTAACTATGGCTACACCTTC. Protein: CASSPQANYGYTF.

This clone was recorded many times. The chain carries TRBV2 and TRBJ2-1; 11 positions match TRBD2. Germline V gene lookup returns CDR1 SNHLY and CDR2 FYNNEI. The trim removed 6 bases at V and 7 bases at J, leaving 8 bases unmatched. The CDR3 is made up of 15 amino acids. CDR3 in amino acids: CASSAVSGRGNEQFF. The CDR3 DNA reads TGTGCCAGCAGCGCCGTTAGCGGGAGGGGAAATGAGCAGTTCTTC.

This clone has a handful of counts. The rearrangement joins TRBV4-1 to TRBJ2-2; the match to TRBD2 covers 7 bases. With V trimmed by 4 bases and J by 1 base, 6 bases remained unmatched. Germline V gives CDR1 MGHRA, CDR2 YSYEKL. This CDR3 is built from 16 residues. Here the CDR3 DNA reads TGCGCCAGCAGCCTGGGGCCGGGAGGGAACACCGGGGAGCTGTTTTTT. It specifies CASSLGPGGNTGELFF.

At least ten counts were recorded for this clone. This chain uses TRBV5-6 with TRBJ1-1; TRBD1 agrees at 8 bases. The V segment lost 1 base and the J segment 2 bases; nucleotides outside the gene matches: 1. The germline V gene has CDR1 SGHDT and CDR2 YYEEEE. This CDR3 is built from 14 residues. The CDR3 spells CASSLTGGNTEAFF. The CDR3 DNA sequence: TGTGCCAGCAGCTTGACAGGGGGTAACACTGAAGCTTTCTTT.

This clone was recorded many times. The chain links TRBV5-6 to TRBJ1-5, with no clear D. Germline V gives CDR1 SGHDT, CDR2 YYEEEE. This CDR3 is built from 14 residues. V lost 2 bases and J 7 bases, leaving 13 bases between the germline ends. The CDR3 protein is CASSFAGGGQPQHF. The DNA for the CDR3 is TGTGCCAGCAGCTTTGCAGGTGGCGGGCAGCCCCAGCATTTT.

This clone was counted many times. The J gene is TRBJ1-2, the V gene TRBV2; no reliable D call. The V end lost 6 bases, the J end lost 6 bases, and 11 bases lay between the germline ends. CDR1 and CDR2 (germline): SNHLY, FYNNEI. The CDR3 has 12 residues. The DNA of the CDR3 is TGTGCCAGCAGCGGGTCCTTTCATGGCTACACCTTC. Translated, it gives CASSGSFHGYTF.

This clone has a count of ten or more. This chain joins TRBV10-1 and TRBJ2-3, with a weak D call TRBD1 (7 bases). The CDR3 extends over 13 amino acids. From germline, CDR1 is WNHNN and CDR2 SYGVQD (reference sequence). V lost 5 bases and J 4 bases, leaving 10 bases between the germline ends. The CDR3, as DNA: TGCGCCAGCAGTCAGGGGGGCTCAGATACGCAGTATTTT. Amino acids: CASSQGGSDTQYF.

The rearrangement joins TRBV30 to TRBJ2-7, with 10 bases fitting TRBD2. CDR1 and CDR2 (germline): GTSNPN, SVGIG (reference sequence). The CDR3 consists of 14 residues. J was trimmed by 1 base and V by 3 bases; bases with no gene match: 3. In DNA, the CDR3 is TGTGCCTGGAGCACGACTAGCGGGTCCTACGAGCAGTACTTC. This translates into CAWSTTSGSYEQYF.

Many counts were recorded for this clone. V gene TRBV7-3 combines with J gene TRBJ2-7, with a possible D match to TRBD2 (6 bases). The CDR3 is 15 amino acids. CDR1 is SGHTA, CDR2 FQGTGA, per germline. Deletions cut 1 base from V and 2 bases from J, with 12 bases between. The CDR3 DNA reads TGTGCCAGCAGCTTAAGTCCAGGGACTCCCTACGAGCAGTACTTC. Amino acid sequence: CASSLSPGTPYEQYF.

This clone was observed many times. This rearrangement joins TRBV2 to TRBJ1-1; TRBD1 is a possible D gene (5 bases). Trimming shortened V by 3 bases and J by 2 bases, and 13 bases separated the two germline ends. CDR3 length: 15 amino acids. In germline, CDR1 is SNHLY, CDR2 FYNNEI. DNA for the CDR3: TGTGCCAGCAGTGACGCGGGGCAGACAAACACTGAAGCTTTCTTT. It specifies CASSDAGQTNTEAFF.

This clone has at least ten counts. This chain connects TRBV6-2 or TRBV6-3 to TRBJ2-3, with no clear D. V lost 2 bases to trimming and J lost 0 bases, with 6 bases between them. CDR3 size: 14 residues. Germline V gene lookup returns CDR1 MNHEY and CDR2 SVGEGT. CDR3 sequence: CASSYLTSTDTQYF. CDR3 coding DNA: TGTGCCAGCAGTTACCTGACTAGCACAGATACGCAGTATTTT.

This clone was detected ten times or more. The CDR3 sequence is CASNPLAGAYNEQFF. CDR3 in DNA: TGTGCCAGCAACCCACTAGCGGGAGCCTACAATGAGCAGTTCTTC. The rearrangement joins TRBV6-1 to TRBJ2-1; 11 positions agree with TRBD2. Germline CDR1 is MNHNS and CDR2 is SASEGT. The length of the CDR3 is 15 residues. V dropped 7 bases and J dropped 2; count of bases not matched to a gene: 4.

This clone was counted many times. The chain recombines TRBV7-2 with TRBJ1-2, with 8 bases aligning to TRBD1. Germline loops: CDR1 SGHTA, CDR2 FQGNSA. The V and J ends lost 2 bases and 4 bases, in that order; junction bases with no gene match: 6. The CDR3 loop spans 15 amino acids. The CDR3 sequence is CASSLSGTGSYGYTF. Written as DNA, the CDR3 is TGTGCCAGCAGCTTAAGTGGGACAGGATCCTATGGCTACACCTTC.

In this sample, this clone turned up a few times. The chain couples TRBV29-1 to TRBJ1-5, with 9 bases fitting TRBD1. The CDR3 is made up of 13 amino acids. The germline V gene has CDR1 SQVTM and CDR2 ANQGSEA. Trimming cost V 7 bases and J 5 bases; bases outside gene matches: 6. The CDR3 is CSAGTGPDQPQHF. The CDR3 DNA is TGCAGCGCCGGGACAGGGCCAGATCAGCCCCAGCATTTT.

The sample holds many counts of this clone. This rearrangement joins TRBV7-3 to TRBJ1-1, with a weak D call TRBD1 (5 bases). The CDR3 spans 13 residues. The V gene lost 2 bases and the J gene lost 4 bases, with 8 bases spanning the gap. The V gene's germline CDR1 is SGHTA and CDR2 FQGTGA. CDR3 DNA: TGTGCCAGCAGCTTACTCAGGGTCACTGAAGCTTTCTTT. Translating it yields CASSLLRVTEAFF. The full variable domain, rest sourced from reference TRBV7-3 and TRBJ1-1, is GAGVSQTPSNKVTEKGKYVELRCDPISGHTALYWYRQSLGQGPEFLIYFQGTGAADDSGLPNDRFFAVRPEGSVSTLKIQRTERGDSAVYLCASSLLRVTEAFFGQGTRLTVV.

This clone was recorded a few times. This chain links TRBV29-1 with TRBJ1-2; 8 positions match TRBD1. The CDR3 sequence is 13 residues long. V was clipped by 2 bases and J by 6 bases; unmatched bases: 5. Germline V gene data show CDR1 as SQVTM and CDR2 as ANQGSEA. The CDR3 DNA follows: TGCAGCGTTGAACAGGGGGCGATTGATGGCTACACCTTC. Translated, it gives CSVEQGAIDGYTF.

This clone was seen at least ten times. The rearrangement uses TRBV14 and TRBJ1-2; TRBD1 agrees at 7 bases. The V gene's germline CDR1 is SGHDN and CDR2 FVKESK. The CDR3 length is 15 residues. After removal of 6 bases from V and 3 bases from J, the junction contained 10 bases not matched to a gene. The CDR3 spells CASRQQGTTDYGYTF. CDR3 DNA sequence: TGTGCCAGCAGACAACAGGGGACCACGGACTATGGCTACACCTTC.

This clone was detected many times. V gene TRBV5-5 combines with J gene TRBJ1-3; no clear D. The CDR3 totals 16 residues. Germline lookup yields CDR1 SGHKS and CDR2 YYEKEE (reference sequence). V gave up 0 bases and J gave up 0 bases, with 10 bases separating them. The CDR3 sequence is CASSLAQRNSGNTIYF. The CDR3 region has the DNA TGTGCCAGCAGCTTGGCTCAGCGAAACTCTGGAAACACCATATATTTT.

This clone was found many times. The chain recombines TRBV19 with TRBJ2-7; 9 nucleotides match TRBD2. With V trimmed by 2 bases and J by 0 bases, 11 bases remained unmatched. Germline CDR1 and CDR2: LNHDA and SQIVND (reference sequence). This CDR3 is built from 18 residues. This CDR3 is CASSIRVRAGGPSYEQYF. The CDR3 DNA reads as TGTGCCAGTAGTATAAGAGTCCGGGCGGGAGGGCCCTCCTACGAGCAGTACTTC.

This clone was observed many times. The chain uses TRBV7-6 and TRBJ2-1; 16 bases map to TRBD2. CDR1 SGHVS and CDR2 FNYEAQ come from the germline V gene. The CDR3 is 17 residues long. Trimming took 5 bases from V and 8 from J; bases not matched to a gene: 9. CDR3 in DNA: TGTGCCAGCAGCAGAAGCGGGACTAGCGGGAGGGCCCATGAGCAGTTCTTC. Translating gives CASSRSGTSGRAHEQFF.

The sample holds many counts of this clone. V is TRBV5-4 and J is TRBJ1-4; TRBD1 is a possible D gene (5 bases). CDR3 size: 16 residues. Germline loops: CDR1 SGHNT, CDR2 YYREEE (reference sequence). Trimming pared 4 bases from V and 6 bases from J, leaving 19 bases between. Here the CDR3 reads CASSPRSGGKDEKLFF. CDR3 DNA: TGTGCCAGCAGCCCGCGGTCGGGGGGGAAGGATGAAAAACTGTTTTTT.

This clone has a handful of counts. The chain uses TRBV6-4 and TRBJ1-5; D is undetermined. CDR1 and CDR2 from the germline V gene are MRHNA and SNTAGT. The CDR3 runs to 14 residues. Trimming took 11 bases from V and 6 from J, leaving 20 bases between them. The CDR3 protein is CASKREAGGQPQHF. The CDR3 DNA sequence: TGTGCCTCCAAAAGGGAGGCGGGAGGTCAGCCCCAGCATTTT.

The table lists this clone with many counts. This rearrangement joins TRBV7-6 to TRBJ2-2, with D possibly matching TRBD1 (6 bases). The V and J ends lost 4 bases and 1 base respectively, with 10 bases between them. CDR3 length: 15 residues. Per the germline V gene, CDR1 is SGHVS and CDR2 is FNYEAQ. CDR3 loop: CASSSNRENTGELFF. The CDR3 DNA follows: TGTGCCAGCAGCTCAAACAGGGAGAACACCGGGGAGCTGTTTTTT.

This chain uses TRBV4-2 with TRBJ1-4; 10 bases match TRBD1. J gave up 6 bases and V 0 bases, and 13 bases lay outside the gene matches. The germline V gene encodes CDR1 LGHNA and CDR2 YNFKEQ. This CDR3 region has 19 residues. The CDR3 is CASSQEVWLAGQGYEKLFF. The CDR3 DNA reads TGTGCCAGCAGCCAAGAAGTTTGGTTGGCGGGACAGGGGTATGAAAAACTGTTTTTT.

The V and J genes are TRBV12-3 or TRBV12-4 and TRBJ1-2; possible D gene TRBD1, 5 bases. With 5 bases removed from V and 4 bases from J, the gap between germline ends came to 17 bases. The CDR3 spans 15 residues. The chain's CDR3 is CASSPLGGAIYGYTF. As DNA, the CDR3 is TGTGCCAGCAGTCCCCTAGGAGGGGCTATCTATGGCTACACCTTC.

This clone was seen ten or more times. The CDR3 here is CASSVAQGYNEQFF. The DNA of the CDR3 is TGTGCCAGCAGCGTAGCACAGGGCTACAATGAGCAGTTCTTC. The chain uses TRBV9 and TRBJ2-1; maybe TRBD1 (6 bases). The germline gives CDR1 SGDLS, CDR2 YYNGEE. CDR3 length: 14 amino acids. V lost 0 bases to trimming and J lost 3 bases, with 7 bases between them.